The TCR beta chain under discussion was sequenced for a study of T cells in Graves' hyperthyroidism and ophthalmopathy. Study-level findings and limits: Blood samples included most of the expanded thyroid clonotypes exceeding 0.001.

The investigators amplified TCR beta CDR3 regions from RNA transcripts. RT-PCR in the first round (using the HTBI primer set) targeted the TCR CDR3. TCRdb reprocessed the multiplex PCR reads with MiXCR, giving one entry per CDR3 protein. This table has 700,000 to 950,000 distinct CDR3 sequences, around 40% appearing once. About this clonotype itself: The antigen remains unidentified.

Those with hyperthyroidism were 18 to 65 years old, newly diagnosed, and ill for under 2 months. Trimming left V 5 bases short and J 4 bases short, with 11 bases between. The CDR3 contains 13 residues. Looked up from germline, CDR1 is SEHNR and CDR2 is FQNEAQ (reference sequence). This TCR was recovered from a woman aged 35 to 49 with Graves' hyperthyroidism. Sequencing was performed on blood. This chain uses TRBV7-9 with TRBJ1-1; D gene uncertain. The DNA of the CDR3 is TGTGCCAGCAGCCGAGGAGGGCCCACTGAAGCTTTCTTT. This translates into CASSRGGPTEAFF.